These T cell receptor beta chains were read from a single sample in a study of blood T cell repertoires in COVID-19. Method: immunoSEQ multiplex PCR; TCRdb's copy keeps in-frame clones and lacks some. Of 140,000 to 150,000 clones listed, 85% were seen once; the top ten hold approximately 2.7%. The material sequenced was peripheral blood. These receptors were collected from a woman aged 40 to 50 with active or convalescent COVID-19. CDR3s leave out the opening cysteine and the closing phenylalanine or tryptophan. D genes are given only for firm matches. Size tells how often a clone was seen (once, few, many) or the class of an expanded clone, and some rows leave it out.

d_call j_call clone_size cdr3_length v_call cdr3_aa
. TRBJ2-3 . 12 TRBV6-5 ASSGIFPRDTQY
. TRBJ1-1 . 12 TRBV5-1 ASSSGLLNTEAF
. TRBJ1-4 once 12 TRBV5-1 ASSWTATNEKLF
. TRBJ1-1 . 12 TRBV2 ASSEEVGGTEAF
. TRBJ2-7 once 12 TRBV9 ASSPRTGAYEQY
TRBD2 TRBJ2-3 . 13 TRBV7-2 ASSGTSGRADTQY
. TRBJ1-1 . 15 TRBV6-4 ASRQGAQGFQVTEAF
. TRBJ1-1 . 11 TRBV19 ASAPWPNTEAF
. TRBJ1-5 . 11 TRBV10-3 AISEEGHQPQH
. TRBJ1-2 . 11 TRBV6-2/TRBV6-3 ASSYSVKHGYT
. TRBJ1-5 . 14 TRBV7-2 ASSLKVGGGNQPQH
TRBD1 TRBJ1-5 once 13 TRBV18 ASSPQPTGVQPQH
TRBD2 TRBJ2-2 . 13 TRBV5-1 ASSIAGAGTGELF
. TRBJ1-1 few 12 TRBV2 ASSQELLNTEAF
. TRBJ1-2 . 11 TRBV27 ASSPQGPYGYT
. TRBJ2-1 . 12 TRBV11-2 ASSSILQANEQF
. TRBJ1-1 . 14 TRBV6-5 ASSYSATTPLTEAF
. TRBJ2-1 . 11 TRBV28 ASSPPGLYEQF
. TRBJ1-5 . 11 TRBV15 ATSRDGEKPQH
TRBD2 TRBJ2-7 . 13 TRBV5-6 ASSQGLAESYEQY
. TRBJ1-2 once 12 TRBV7-9 ASSYDLGPYGYT
. TRBJ2-1 few 15 TRBV28 ASTPESSFVGYNEQF
. TRBJ2-7 . 11 TRBV29-1 SVLGTGTTKQY
. TRBJ1-5 . 13 TRBV5-6 ASSPGARDDQPQH
. TRBJ2-7 . 12 TRBV5-1 ASSAGRTSYEQY
. TRBJ1-5 . 12 TRBV28 AIPPGGGNQPQH